The entry below gives a single T cell receptor (beta chain) sequence along with its context. The antigen remains undetermined. These data come from a study of CD8 T cells in ankylosing spondylitis. Study findings and constraints: Clones tied to disease were said to be significantly enriched in matched ankylosing spondylitis synovial fluid.

TCRdb re-called the 5' RACE reads with MiXCR, one entry per CDR3 protein. This table has about 240,000 distinct CDR3 sequences, 9.5% to 12% appearing once. Trimming cost V 4 bases and J 2 bases; bases outside gene matches: 12. This CDR3 has 20 amino acids. CDR1 and CDR2 (germline): SGHAT, FQNNGV. The J gene is TRBJ2-3, the V gene TRBV11-2; 16 positions agree with TRBD2. The receptor was isolated from a male donor with ankylosing spondylitis or in good health (not recorded which). Sequencing was done on a sample of blood, either unsorted or a sorted T cell fraction (not recorded which). This CDR3 reads CASSSPGLAGGPGVTDTQYF. CDR3 bases: TGTGCCAGCAGCTCGCCGGGACTAGCGGGAGGGCCCGGGGTCACAGATACGCAGTATTTT.